Listed below are T cell receptor beta chains from one sample, sequenced in a study of blood T cell repertoires in COVID-19. The repertoire was sequenced with immunoSEQ multiplex PCR; TCRdb's copy has only in-frame clones and lacks some. The sample carries more than 45,000 clones, around 81% recorded once. Sequenced input: peripheral blood. All receptors come from a man at least 80 years old with COVID-19, enrolled during active disease. Both conserved end residues are part of each CDR3. D genes are given only for firm matches. Rows give clone size only sometimes, using once, few, many, or a class for an expanded clone.

TRBJ2-1	TRBV9	NA	TRBD1	TGTGCCAGCAGCGTAGGTTACGGACAGGCTATCAATGAGCAGTTCTTC	CASSVGYGQAINEQFF
TRBJ1-2	TRBV4-3	NA	NA	TGCGCCAGCAGCCAAGAGGCCTTAGGGGGGGGCTATGGCTACACCTTC	CASSQEALGGGYGYTF
TRBJ2-2	TRBV27	NA	TRBD2	TGTGCCAGCAGGAGGCTTGCTAGCGGGGTTACCGGGGAGCTGTTTTTT	CASRRLASGVTGELFF
TRBJ1-1	TRBV18	few	NA	TGTGCCAGCTCACGAAATACGGCAGGGGCTATGAACACTGAAGCTTTCTTT	CASSRNTAGAMNTEAFF
TRBJ1-5	TRBV19	NA	NA	TGTGCCAGTAGTATCACAGGAAATCAGCCCCAGCATTTT	CASSITGNQPQHF
TRBJ2-5	TRBV7-6	NA	NA	TGTGCCAGCAGCCATTTCCCCCTAGAGAACACGGATCAAGAGACCCAGTACTTC	CASSHFPLENTDQETQYF
TRBJ1-1	TRBV11-2	NA	NA	TGTGCCAGCAGCTTCGGCGGGGGAACTGAAGCTTTCTTT	CASSFGGGTEAFF
TRBJ1-1	TRBV6-5	NA	NA	TGTGCCACGAATGGGGGCTATGACACTGAAGCTTTCTTT	CATNGGYDTEAFF
TRBJ2-2	TRBV4-1	NA	TRBD1	TGCGCCAGCAGCCAGGGACAGGGGGTGAGGTCCAACACCGGGGAGCTGTTTTTT	CASSQGQGVRSNTGELFF
TRBJ2-7	TRBV2	NA	NA	TGTGCCAGCACGGCACAGTACTACGAGCAGTACTTC	CASTAQYYEQYF
TRBJ2-1	TRBV7-9	NA	NA	TGTGCCAGCAGCCCCGGACTAAATGAGCAGTTCTTC	CASSPGLNEQFF
TRBJ2-3	TRBV30	NA	TRBD1	TGTGCCTGGAGTGTCCGAAAAGGGGGCGTTGGGACAGATACGCAGTATTTT	CAWSVRKGGVGTDTQYF
TRBJ2-3	TRBV28	NA	TRBD2	TGTGCCAGCAGCCCCCGCGGGGGGGCTACAGATACGCAGTATTTT	CASSPRGGATDTQYF
TRBJ1-6	TRBV19	NA	TRBD1	TGTGCCAGTAGTATAGGAGGGGGCGATTCACCCCTCCACTTT	CASSIGGGDSPLHF
TRBJ1-3	TRBV3-1/TRBV3-2	NA	TRBD1	TGTGCCAGCAGCCATGGCGGGACAGCGATCTCTGGAAACACCATATATTTT	CASSHGGTAISGNTIYF
TRBJ2-1	TRBV7-3	NA	TRBD2	TGTGCCAGCAGCTCGACTAGCGGGGGGGAAAATGAGCAGTTCTTC	CASSSTSGGENEQFF
TRBJ1-4	TRBV19	NA	TRBD1	TGTGCCAGTAGTATGGGCTACAGGACAGGCGAAAAACTGTTTTTT	CASSMGYRTGEKLFF
TRBJ2-1	TRBV4-3	NA	TRBD2	TGCGCCAGCAGCCCGGCCCCCAGCGGGGGGGCTTTGGTGAATGAGCAGTTCTTC	CASSPAPSGGALVNEQFF